The entry below gives a single T cell receptor beta chain sequence along with its context. Authors' processing steps: The authors estimated nucleated cell counts from reference gene primer amplification. Profiled with immunoSEQ multiplex PCR; TCRdb holds only in-frame clones, not every one. The DNA was the basis for D and trimming; V, J and clone size are from that table. The sample shows 90,000 to 130,000 clones, about four fifths of them seen only once. The data were obtained in a study of blood T cell repertoires in COVID-19. In the study overall: In each case, the material was cDNA or gDNA derived from T cells, B-cell-depleted T cells, or PBMCs.

CDR1 MGHRA and CDR2 YSYEKL come from the germline V gene. This CDR3 region has 19 residues. V was cut by 4 bases and J by 1 base, with 23 bases left in between. The V call is TRBV4-1, the J call TRBJ1-5, with a weak D call TRBD1 (5 bases). The receptor's source is a woman aged 55-69 years with acute or convalescent COVID-19. What was sequenced was peripheral blood. CDR3 nucleotides: TGCGCCAGCAGCCTAAGGGAAGGTTCCCCGACAGCGAGCAATCAGCCCCAGCATTTT. Amino acids: CASSLREGSPTASNQPQHF.